The 22 T cell receptor beta chains reported below all come from one sample, sequenced in a study of cytomegalovirus exposure and HLA in healthy donors. The PCR was carried out with 60 Vbeta primers and 13 Jbeta primers. Only in-frame clones appear in the TCRdb table, and some are missing; sequencing was by immunoSEQ multiplex PCR. The sample consists of over 150,000 clones, over 65% of them appearing once. The material sequenced was PBMCs. Receptors originate from a woman in her sixties in good health and CMV-seropositive.

The rearrangement uses TRBV2 and TRBJ1-2, with D tentatively TRBD1 (5 bases). Germline CDR1 is SNHLY and CDR2 is FYNNEI. The CDR3 runs 12 residues. Trimming shortened V by 8 bases and J by 4 bases, and 11 bases separated the two germline ends. The CDR3, as DNA: TGTGCCAGCCCACAGGTGGGCTATGGCTACACCTTC. Residues: CASPQVGYGYTF.

The chain joins TRBV14 to TRBJ2-1, with 11 bases lining up with TRBD2. CDR3 length equals 15 residues. Germline V gene lookup returns CDR1 SGHDN and CDR2 FVKESK. Trimming cost V 1 base and J 9 bases; bases outside gene matches: 5. The DNA of the CDR3 is TGTGCCAGCAGCCAAGCAACTAGCGGGAGTCCTGAGCAGTTCTTC. This encodes CASSQATSGSPEQFF.

The chain couples TRBV28 to TRBJ2-1, with 10 bases matching TRBD2. Trimming removed 3 bases from V and 10 bases from J; junction bases left unmatched: 12. Germline values: CDR1 MDHEN, CDR2 SYDVKM. This CDR3 is built from 16 residues. The CDR3 region has the DNA TGTGCCAGCAGTTTGGGCAGCGGGAGGGCAACGTTAGAGCAGTTCTTC. Protein: CASSLGSGRATLEQFF.

This chain uses TRBV5-4 with TRBJ1-4; 8 bases are shared with TRBD1. V shed 2 bases, J shed 4 bases, and the junction held 4 bases outside the gene matches. CDR1 is SGHNT, CDR2 YYREEE, per germline (reference sequence). The CDR3 has 15 amino acids. In DNA, the CDR3 is TGTGCCAGCAGCTTCCAGGGGGCGGGTAATGAAAAACTGTTTTTT. This translates into CASSFQGAGNEKLFF.

In this sample, this clone turned up a few times. The V and J genes are TRBV20-1 and TRBJ1-1; D remains unclear. The V end was cut by 6 bases, the J end by 4 bases, with 9 bases between. The CDR3 runs to 11 residues. Germline V CDR1 and CDR2: DFQATT, SNEGSKA (reference sequence). CDR3 protein: CSARVVTEAFF. The CDR3, as DNA: TGCAGTGCCCGGGTCGTCACTGAAGCTTTCTTT.

With respect to this clone: The germline gene is not matched at one end of the junction; a read error may be the cause. The J gene is TRBJ1-1, the V gene TRBV6-5, with 8 bases matching TRBD1. CDR3 length: 12 residues. CDR1 MNHEY and CDR2 SVGAGI come from the germline V gene. CDR3 residues: CASSTQGAEAFF. In DNA form, the CDR3 reads TGTGCCAGCAGTACCCAGGGGGCTGAGGCTTTCTTT.

J is TRBJ2-7 and V is TRBV7-8; possibly TRBD1 for D (6 bases). Germline CDR1 is SGHVS and CDR2 is FQNEAQ. V dropped 1 base and J dropped 0 bases, with 10 bases sitting between them. The CDR3 is made up of 15 amino acids. This chain's CDR3 is CASSLGQGSSYEQYF. For the CDR3, the DNA is TGTGCCAGCAGCTTAGGGCAGGGGAGCTCCTACGAGCAGTACTTC.

As DNA, the CDR3 is TGTGCCAGCAGCCCCCTGACTAGTAAATTATACAATGAGCAGTTCTTC. The encoded protein is CASSPLTSKLYNEQFF. V is TRBV27 and J is TRBJ2-1; weak D call: TRBD2 (6 bases). The CDR3 length is 16 residues. The germline V gene has CDR1 MNHEY and CDR2 SMNVEV (reference sequence). Trimming left V 6 bases short and J 4 bases short, with 19 bases between.

V gene TRBV4-1 combines with J gene TRBJ1-1, with D tentatively TRBD1 (5 bases). Germline CDR1 reads MGHRA; CDR2 reads YSYEKL. The CDR3 sequence is 15 residues long. The V and J ends lost 0 bases and 3 bases respectively, with 11 bases between them. This CDR3 reads CASSQDPGRDTEAFF. DNA for the CDR3: TGCGCCAGCAGCCAAGATCCAGGCAGGGACACTGAAGCTTTCTTT.

The chain combines TRBV5-1 with TRBJ1-1; tentative D call: TRBD1 (5 bases). Germline CDR1 and CDR2: SGHRS and YFSETQ. The CDR3 covers 15 residues. The V gene lost 3 bases and the J gene lost 1 base, with 13 bases spanning the gap. The CDR3 DNA reads as TGCGCCAGCAGCTCGGTCTCCGGGGGGAACACTGAAGCTTTCTTT. It translates to CASSSVSGGNTEAFF. Complete variable domain (other parts from reference TRBV5-1 and TRBJ1-1): KAGVTQTPRYLIKTRGQQVTLSCSPISGHRSVSWYQQTPGQGLQFLFEYFSETQRNKGNFPGRFSGRQFSNSRSEMNVSTLELGDSALYLCASSSVSGGNTEAFFGQGTRLTVV.

The chain is built from TRBV4-3 and TRBJ2-3; D possibly corresponds to TRBD2 (6 bases). Germline CDR1 reads LGHNA; CDR2 reads YSLEER. The CDR3 runs 14 residues. V was cut by 0 bases and J by 4 bases, with 8 bases left in between. The CDR3 is CASSQDTGADTQYF. The CDR3 DNA is TGCGCCAGCAGCCAAGATACGGGGGCAGATACGCAGTATTTT.

In its sample, this clone was seen a few times. This rearrangement joins TRBV5-1 to TRBJ2-3, with 8 bases matching TRBD2. V dropped 0 bases and J dropped 3; count of bases not matched to a gene: 12. Germline V gene sequence: CDR1 SGHRS, CDR2 YFSETQ. This CDR3 contains 18 residues. CDR3 residues: CASSLGQLRSGGTDTQYF. As DNA, the CDR3 is TGCGCCAGCAGCTTGGGCCAACTTCGCAGCGGGGGTACAGATACGCAGTATTTT.

The rearrangement uses TRBV10-3 and TRBJ2-3; TRBD2 might be the D (6 bases). The length of the CDR3 is 16 residues. The germline V and J ends were trimmed by 4 bases and 2 bases, with 16 bases remaining between them. In germline, CDR1 is ENHRY, CDR2 SYGVKD. The CDR3 is CAISGTGGLNTDTQYF. The CDR3 bases are TGTGCCATCAGTGGCACTGGGGGACTGAACACAGATACGCAGTATTTT.

This chain links TRBV9 with TRBJ1-2, with TRBD1 as a possible D gene (5 bases). The CDR3 extends over 13 amino acids. Trimming stripped 0 bases from V and 8 bases from J, with 11 bases between. CDR1 is SGDLS and CDR2 is YYNGEE in the germline V gene. The CDR3 spells CASSVVGAVGYTF. The CDR3 coding sequence is TGTGCCAGCAGCGTAGTAGGGGCGGTGGGCTACACCTTC.

The chain links TRBV9 to TRBJ1-2; D gene ambiguous. The CDR3 length is 16 residues. Trimming took off 2 bases at V and 2 bases at J, with 16 bases between the two ends. CDR1 and CDR2 from the germline V gene are SGDLS and YYNGEE. CDR3 loop: CASSVLREVSNYGYTF. The CDR3 DNA sequence: TGTGCCAGCAGCGTCCTTCGCGAAGTTTCCAACTATGGCTACACCTTC.

V is TRBV7-2 and J is TRBJ1-6; TRBD1 aligns across 9 bases. In germline, CDR1 is SGHTA, CDR2 FQGNSA. This CDR3 has 15 amino acids. V gave up 5 bases and J gave up 9 bases; unmatched junction bases: 8. The CDR3 region is CASSTPGQGRSPLHF. DNA of the CDR3: TGTGCCAGCAGCACCCCGGGACAGGGACGTTCACCCCTCCACTTT.

This chain uses TRBV5-1 with TRBJ1-1; the D gene is possibly TRBD1 (5 bases). The CDR3 loop spans 18 amino acids. The germline CDR1 and CDR2 sequences are SGHRS and YFSETQ. Trimming pared 0 bases from V and 0 bases from J, leaving 18 bases between. The chain's CDR3 is CASSLVRAGISMNTEAFF. The CDR3 bases are TGCGCCAGCAGCTTGGTCCGGGCAGGGATAAGTATGAACACTGAAGCTTTCTTT.

This clone was found once. This chain uses TRBV9 with TRBJ2-5; D is possibly TRBD2 (5 bases). CDR1 is SGDLS, CDR2 YYNGEE, per germline. The CDR3 length is 14 residues. Trimming removed 0 bases at V and 5 bases at J, with 11 bases between. CDR3 sequence reads: CASSVGTRAETQYF. The CDR3 coding sequence is TGTGCCAGCAGCGTAGGAACTAGGGCGGAGACCCAGTACTTC. Complete variable domain (other parts from reference TRBV9 and TRBJ2-5): DSGVTQTPKHLITATGQRVTLRCSPRSGDLSVYWYQQSLDQGLQFLIQYYNGEERAKGNILERFSAQQFPDLHSELNLSSLELGDSALYFCASSVGTRAETQYFGPGTRLLVL.

The sample holds one count of this clone. The chain links TRBV19 to TRBJ2-7; perhaps TRBD2 as D (7 bases). The CDR3 consists of 14 residues. Germline CDR1 LNHDA, CDR2 SQIVND (reference sequence). Trimming pared 9 bases from V and 6 bases from J, leaving 21 bases between. CDR3 DNA sequence: TGTGCCAGCGACGGAGGGGGGGCTCGTAGCGAGCAGTACTTC. Encoded protein: CASDGGGARSEQYF.

This clone turned up a few times. V and J are TRBV19 and TRBJ2-7; D is unresolved. The V end was cut by 2 bases, the J end by 2 bases, with 13 bases between. The CDR3 has 15 residues. Per the germline V gene, CDR1 is LNHDA and CDR2 is SQIVND (reference sequence). The CDR3 loop is CASSIMVQHTYEQYF. For the CDR3, the DNA is TGTGCCAGTAGTATAATGGTACAGCATACCTACGAGCAGTACTTC.

The rearrangement links TRBV30 to TRBJ1-1; D is uncertain. The germline gives CDR1 GTSNPN, CDR2 SVGIG (reference sequence). Trimming shortened V by 4 bases and J by 0 bases, and 12 bases separated the two germline ends. This CDR3 spans 14 amino acids. CDR3 DNA sequence: TGTGCCTGGACCCTCGGCCAGGTGAACACTGAAGCTTTCTTT. Translating it yields CAWTLGQVNTEAFF.

The chain is built from TRBV10-2 and TRBJ1-5; maybe TRBD1 (5 bases). The CDR3 is 14 residues long. The germline V and J ends were trimmed by 8 bases and 3 bases, with 14 bases remaining between them. Germline CDR1 reads WSHSY; CDR2 reads SAAADI. The CDR3 reads CASGLGLYNQPQHF. For the CDR3, the DNA is TGCGCCAGCGGTTTGGGACTGTACAATCAGCCCCAGCATTTT.